These T cell receptor beta chains were read from a single sample in a study of CD8+CD57+ T cells in acquired aplastic anemia. TCRdb redid the calling of the reads with MiXCR, one entry per CDR3 protein. Among fewer than 200,000 distinct CDR3 sequences listed, roughly 50% were seen once. The sequenced material came from sorted CD4+, CD8+, or CD8+CD57+ T cells (not recorded which) from PBMCs. Receptors were obtained from a human donor with aplastic anemia. Each CDR3 is given with its conserved first and last residue. D genes are given only for firm matches. For some rows the clone size is stated as once, few or many, or as a class when expanded; others skip it.

j_call v_call d_call clone_size cdr3_aa cdr3_nt
TRBJ1-5 TRBV20-1 . many CSARETGPSNQPQHF TGCAGTGCTAGAGAAACAGGACCTAGCAATCAGCCCCAGCATTTT
TRBJ1-1 TRBV18 . . CASSPRLGDTNTEAFF TGTGCCAGCTCACCACGGTTGGGGGACACGAACACTGAAGCTTTCTTT
TRBJ2-2 TRBV6-1 . . CASNEQGSTGELFF TGTGCCAGCAACGAACAGGGCAGCACCGGGGAGCTGTTTTTT
TRBJ2-1 TRBV29-1 TRBD2 . CSVGTSGDSSYNEQFF TGCAGCGTTGGGACTAGCGGAGATTCTTCCTACAATGAGCAGTTCTTC
TRBJ1-5 TRBV5-5 TRBD1 many CASSLDRGVNQPQHF TGTGCCAGCAGCTTGGACAGGGGAGTGAATCAGCCCCAGCATTTT
TRBJ2-6 TRBV2 TRBD1 . CASSADRAGANVLTF TGTGCCAGCAGTGCCGACAGGGCTGGGGCCAACGTCCTGACTTTC
TRBJ2-5 TRBV7-8 . . CASSRGVAETQYF TGTGCCAGCAGCCGAGGGGTCGCGGAGACCCAGTACTTC
TRBJ2-3 TRBV7-9 . few CASSLHTDTQYF TGTGCCAGCAGCTTACACACAGATACGCAGTATTTT
TRBJ2-3 TRBV2 . many CASSEALFTDTQYF TGTGCCAGCAGTGAAGCGCTTTTTACAGATACGCAGTATTTT
TRBJ2-1 TRBV24-1 TRBD2 once CATSGSGGGDEQFF TGTGCCACCAGTGGTAGCGGGGGGGGCGATGAGCAGTTCTTC
TRBJ2-1 TRBV12-3/TRBV12-4 . . CAILRAFNNEQFF TGTGCCATCCTTCGGGCATTCAACAATGAGCAGTTCTTC
TRBJ2-7 TRBV7-9 TRBD1 many CASSSRQGLDEQYF TGTGCCAGCAGCTCCAGACAGGGTCTCGACGAGCAGTACTTC
TRBJ2-3 TRBV5-4 . many CASSPDAGDDTQYF TGTGCCAGCAGCCCGGATGCAGGGGACGATACGCAGTATTTT
TRBJ2-1 TRBV10-3 TRBD1 . CAIRDWDSSYNEQFF TGTGCCATCAGAGATTGGGACAGCTCCTACAATGAGCAGTTCTTC
TRBJ1-2 TRBV29-1 . . CSVETDKHGYTF TGCAGCGTTGAAACCGACAAACACGGCTACACCTTC
TRBJ1-2 TRBV2 . . CASSEVAAASLLANYGYTF TGTGCCAGCAGTGAAGTGGCGGCTGCCAGCCTACTAGCTAACTATGGCTACACCTTC
TRBJ1-5 TRBV7-2 . . CASSFSDGQPQHF TGTGCCAGCAGCTTTAGCGACGGTCAGCCCCAGCATTTT
TRBJ1-1 TRBV20-1 . once CSARDLRNTEAFF TGCAGTGCTAGAGATCTTAGGAACACTGAAGCTTTCTTT
TRBJ2-7 TRBV7-3 . few CASSLTPGAYEQYF TGTGCCAGCAGCTTAACTCCGGGGGCCTACGAGCAGTACTTC
TRBJ2-7 TRBV3-1 TRBD1 many CASSQGGTGPREQYF TGTGCCAGCAGCCAAGGGGGGACAGGCCCCAGGGAGCAGTACTTC
TRBJ2-4 TRBV7-8 . many CASSLARPSTLAKNIQYF TGTGCCAGCAGCTTAGCTCGCCCCTCCACTTTAGCCAAAAACATTCAGTACTTC
TRBJ1-1 TRBV10-3 . . CAIRAGAENTEAFF TGTGCCATCAGAGCAGGGGCGGAGAACACTGAAGCTTTCTTT
TRBJ1-3 TRBV20-1 . . CSARGQDSGNTIYF TGCAGTGCTAGAGGACAGGACTCTGGAAACACCATATATTTT
TRBJ2-7 TRBV5-8 . . CASSWPGFYEQYF TGTGCCAGCAGCTGGCCTGGTTTCTACGAGCAGTACTTC
TRBJ2-5 TRBV10-3 . . CAISGKGEIGTQYF TGTGCCATCAGTGGGAAGGGTGAGATTGGGACCCAGTACTTC
TRBJ2-6 TRBV11-1 . . CASSLGGNPGANVLTF TGTGCCAGCAGCTTAGGGGGGAACCCTGGGGCCAACGTCCTGACTTTC
TRBJ2-1 TRBV10-3 . once CASSEPQEQFF TGTGCCAGCAGCGAACCTCAAGAGCAGTTCTTC
TRBJ1-2 TRBV20-1 . many CSASQPGGTSDYGYTF TGCAGTGCTAGCCAGCCCGGGGGGACAAGTGACTATGGCTACACCTTC
TRBJ1-1 TRBV5-1 TRBD1 many CASSRTGGNTEAFF TGCGCCAGCAGCAGGACAGGGGGGAACACTGAAGCTTTCTTT
TRBJ2-5 TRBV7-9 . . CASSTRGIQETQYF TGTGCCAGCAGCACCCGGGGAATTCAAGAGACCCAGTACTTC
TRBJ1-2 TRBV24-1 TRBD1 . CATSDVTGGRGYTF TGTGCCACCAGTGATGTTACAGGGGGCCGAGGCTACACCTTC
TRBJ2-1 TRBV5-1 . many CASNPDAGEQFF TGCGCCAGCAACCCGGACGCCGGGGAGCAGTTCTTC
TRBJ2-7 TRBV19 TRBD2 few CASSPGTSGRADEQYF TGTGCCAGTAGCCCCGGGACTAGCGGGAGGGCCGACGAGCAGTACTTC
TRBJ1-5 TRBV7-8 . . CASSLALTGNYQPQHF TGTGCCAGCAGCTTAGCGTTGACAGGAAACTATCAGCCCCAGCATTTT
TRBJ2-5 TRBV6-5 TRBD1 many CASRMTGGSETQYF TGTGCCAGCAGGATGACAGGGGGCTCAGAGACCCAGTACTTC
TRBJ2-1 TRBV24-1 TRBD2 . CATSDLTSGLNEQFF TGTGCCACCAGTGATTTAACTAGCGGGCTCAATGAACAGTTCTTC
TRBJ1-2 TRBV28 . few CASAATGTRASGGYGYTF TGTGCCAGCGCCGCAACCGGGACAAGGGCCTCGGGTGGCTATGGCTACACCTTC
TRBJ2-3 TRBV7-8 . few CASSLRTSRGGRDTQYF TGTGCCAGCAGCTTAAGGACTAGCAGGGGGGGTAGAGATACGCAGTATTTT
TRBJ1-5 TRBV19 . many CASSDTKLGGGRNQPQHF TGTGCCAGTAGTGACACCAAATTGGGGGGGGGCAGAAATCAGCCCCAGCATTTT
TRBJ1-5 TRBV4-1 . . CASSQEGILGDWGNQPQHF TGCGCCAGCAGCCAAGAGGGGATTTTGGGGGATTGGGGCAATCAGCCCCAGCATTTT
TRBJ2-1 TRBV29-1 . . CSVEDWGSEQFF TGCAGCGTTGAAGACTGGGGGAGCGAGCAGTTCTTC
TRBJ2-3 TRBV7-6 . once CASSLRSVREADTQYF TGTGCCAGCAGCTTACGGAGTGTCCGTGAGGCAGATACGCAGTATTTT
TRBJ2-7 TRBV10-3 . . CATGQQVSSYEQYF TGTGCCACCGGACAACAGGTTAGCTCCTACGAGCAGTACTTC
TRBJ2-5 TRBV11-2 . . CASSRSGFQETQYF TGTGCCAGCAGCCGCTCAGGGTTCCAAGAGACCCAGTACTTC
TRBJ2-1 TRBV11-2 . . CASSAAGAVVEQFF TGTGCCAGTAGCGCCGCGGGGGCGGTAGTTGAGCAGTTCTTC
TRBJ2-7 TRBV7-9 . . CASSLSQVEQYF TGTGCCAGCAGCTTATCACAGGTCGAGCAGTACTTC
TRBJ1-5 TRBV5-1 TRBD1 . CASSLASGGQPQHF TGCGCCAGCAGCTTGGCGTCAGGGGGGCAGCCCCAGCATTTT
TRBJ1-5 TRBV7-2 . . CASSLSPRGQPQHF TGTGCCAGCAGCTTAAGCCCACGTGGACAGCCCCAGCATTTT
TRBJ1-1 TRBV24-1 . . CATSESGGNTEAFF TGTGCCACCAGTGAGTCTGGGGGGAACACTGAAGCTTTCTTT
TRBJ2-1 TRBV20-1 TRBD2 . CSSSGGVGEQFF TGCAGCTCTAGCGGGGGGGTCGGTGAGCAGTTCTTC
TRBJ1-6 TRBV25-1 . . CASSLQGLYSPLHF TGTGCCAGCAGTTTGCAGGGTCTCTATTCACCCCTCCACTTT
TRBJ2-3 TRBV5-1 TRBD2 . CASSPGLAGGLWTDTQYF TGCGCCAGCAGCCCGGGACTAGCGGGAGGGCTCTGGACAGATACGCAGTATTTT
TRBJ1-5 TRBV15 . few CATSNLNQPQHF TGTGCCACCAGCAATTTAAATCAGCCCCAGCATTTT